The following is a T cell receptor beta chain sequence with its context. The data were taken from a study of blood T cell repertoires in COVID-19. The CDR3 runs to 13 residues. Germline values: CDR1 LNHDA, CDR2 SQIVND (reference sequence). Trimming cost V 6 bases and J 7 bases, with 12 bases left between them. Profiled with immunoSEQ multiplex PCR; TCRdb holds only in-frame clones, not every one. The sample lists about 150,000 clones, around 87% occurring once. The V gene is TRBV19, the J gene TRBJ1-4, with a weak D call TRBD1 (6 bases). Source material: peripheral blood. This clonotype was sampled from an elderly man with acute or convalescent COVID-19. CDR3 in DNA: TGTGCCAGTAGACAGGGATCAGGTGAAAAACTGTTTTTT. Translation: CASRQGSGEKLFF.